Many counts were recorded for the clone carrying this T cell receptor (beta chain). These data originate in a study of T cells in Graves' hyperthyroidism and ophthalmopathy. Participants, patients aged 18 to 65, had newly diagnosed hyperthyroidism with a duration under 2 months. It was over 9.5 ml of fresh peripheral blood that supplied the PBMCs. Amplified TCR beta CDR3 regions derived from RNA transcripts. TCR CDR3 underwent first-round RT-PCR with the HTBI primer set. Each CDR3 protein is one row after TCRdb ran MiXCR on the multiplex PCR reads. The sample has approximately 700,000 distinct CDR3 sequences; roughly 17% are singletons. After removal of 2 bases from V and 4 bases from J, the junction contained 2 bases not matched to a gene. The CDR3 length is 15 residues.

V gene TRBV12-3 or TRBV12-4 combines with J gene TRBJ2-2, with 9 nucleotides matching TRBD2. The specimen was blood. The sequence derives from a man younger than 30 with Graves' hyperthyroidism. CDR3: CASSLLAGFTGELFF. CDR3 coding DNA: TGTGCCAGCAGTTTACTAGCGGGGTTCACCGGGGAGCTGTTTTTT.